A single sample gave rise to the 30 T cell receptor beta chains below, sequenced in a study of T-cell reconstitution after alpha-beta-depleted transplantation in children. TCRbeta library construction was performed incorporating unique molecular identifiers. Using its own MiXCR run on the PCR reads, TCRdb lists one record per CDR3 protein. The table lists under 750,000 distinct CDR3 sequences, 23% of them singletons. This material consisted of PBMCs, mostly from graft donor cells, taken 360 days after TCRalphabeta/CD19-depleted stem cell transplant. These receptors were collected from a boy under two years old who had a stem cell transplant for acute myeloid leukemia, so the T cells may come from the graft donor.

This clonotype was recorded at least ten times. Here the CDR3 DNA reads TGTGCCAGCAGTTCGCCCCCCCGGGACAGGGTAAATGAGCAGTTCTTC. Encoded protein: CASSSPPRDRVNEQFF. The chain combines TRBV27 with TRBJ2-1, with 9 bases aligning to TRBD1. This CDR3 comprises 16 residues. Germline CDR1 is MNHEY and CDR2 is SMNVEV (reference sequence). The V and J ends lost 4 bases and 7 bases, in that order; junction bases with no gene match: 11.

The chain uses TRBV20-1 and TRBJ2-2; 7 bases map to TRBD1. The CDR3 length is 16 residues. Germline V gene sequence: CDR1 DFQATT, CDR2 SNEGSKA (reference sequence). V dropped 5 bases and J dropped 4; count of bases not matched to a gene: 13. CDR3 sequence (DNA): TGCAGTGCTGCAAATTGGGGACAGAAACCCACCGGGGAGCTGTTTTTT. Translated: CSAANWGQKPTGELFF.

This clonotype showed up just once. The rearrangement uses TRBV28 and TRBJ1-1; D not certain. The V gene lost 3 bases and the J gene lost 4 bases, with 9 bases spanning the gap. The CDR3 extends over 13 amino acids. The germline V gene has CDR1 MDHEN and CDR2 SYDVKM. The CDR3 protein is CASSFVWGTEAFF. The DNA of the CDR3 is TGTGCCAGCAGTTTCGTCTGGGGCACTGAAGCTTTCTTT.

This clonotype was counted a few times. CDR3 region: CAGRDGGTGELFF. Written as DNA, the CDR3 is TGTGCCGGGCGGGATGGTGGCACCGGGGAGCTGTTTTTT. V gene TRBV4-2 combines with J gene TRBJ2-2, with D perhaps TRBD2 (6 bases). This CDR3 region has 13 residues. Germline V CDR1 and CDR2: LGHNA, YNFKEQ. V was cut by 11 bases and J by 4 bases, with 14 bases left in between.

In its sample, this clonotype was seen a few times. CDR3 sequence: CSVCLTDKETQYF. CDR3 coding DNA: TGCAGCGTTTGTCTGACTGACAAAGAGACCCAGTACTTC. The V call is TRBV29-1, the J call TRBJ2-5; D remains ambiguous. Trimming shortened V by 5 bases and J by 3 bases, and 13 bases separated the two germline ends. There are 13 residues in the CDR3. Germline CDR1 reads SQVTM; CDR2 reads ANQGSEA.

CDR3 region: CASSESRGHEQYV. CDR3 bases: TGCGCCAGCAGTGAGTCCAGGGGGCACGAGCAGTACGTC. The gene calls are TRBV10-2 and TRBJ2-7; 8 bases agree with TRBD1. CDR3 length: 13 amino acids. Germline V gene sequence: CDR1 WSHSY, CDR2 SAAADI. The J segment lost 5 bases and the V segment lost 0 bases, leaving 0 bases of the junction unmatched.

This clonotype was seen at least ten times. The CDR3 sequence is CSVLGQALNTEAFF. Here the CDR3 DNA reads TGCAGCGTTCTAGGACAGGCGCTGAACACTGAAGCTTTCTTT. The chain combines TRBV29-1 with TRBJ1-1; 7 bases agree with TRBD1. The junction had 6 bases not matched to a gene; V was cut back by 5 bases and J by 0 bases. There are 14 residues in the CDR3. Per germline, CDR1 SQVTM and CDR2 ANQGSEA.

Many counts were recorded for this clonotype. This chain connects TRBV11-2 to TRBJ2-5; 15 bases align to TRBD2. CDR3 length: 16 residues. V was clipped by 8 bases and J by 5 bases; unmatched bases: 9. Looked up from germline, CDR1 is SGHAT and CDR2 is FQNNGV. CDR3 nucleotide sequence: TGTGCCAGCGCCCCGTGGACTAGCGGGGGGGCGGAGACCCAGTACTTC. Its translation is CASAPWTSGGAETQYF.

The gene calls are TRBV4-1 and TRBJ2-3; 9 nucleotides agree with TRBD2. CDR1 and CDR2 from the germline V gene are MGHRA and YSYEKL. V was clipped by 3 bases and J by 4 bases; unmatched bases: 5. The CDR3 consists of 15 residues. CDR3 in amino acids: CASSHFLAGADTQYF. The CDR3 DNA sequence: TGCGCCAGCAGCCATTTCTTAGCGGGGGCAGATACGCAGTATTTT.

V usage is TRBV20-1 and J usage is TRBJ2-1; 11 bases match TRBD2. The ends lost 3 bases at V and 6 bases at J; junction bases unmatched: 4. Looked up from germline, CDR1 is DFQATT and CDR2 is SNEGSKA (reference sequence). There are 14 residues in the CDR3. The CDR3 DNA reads TGCAGTGCTAGCCCTAGCGGGGGGTTCAATGAGCAGTTCTTC. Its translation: CSASPSGGFNEQFF.

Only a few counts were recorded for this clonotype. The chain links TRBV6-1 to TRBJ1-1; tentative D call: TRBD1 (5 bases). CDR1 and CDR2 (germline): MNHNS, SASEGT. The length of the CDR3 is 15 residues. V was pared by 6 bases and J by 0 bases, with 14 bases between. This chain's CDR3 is CASSPSTAMNTEAFF. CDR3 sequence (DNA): TGTGCCAGCAGCCCCTCGACAGCTATGAACACTGAAGCTTTCTTT.

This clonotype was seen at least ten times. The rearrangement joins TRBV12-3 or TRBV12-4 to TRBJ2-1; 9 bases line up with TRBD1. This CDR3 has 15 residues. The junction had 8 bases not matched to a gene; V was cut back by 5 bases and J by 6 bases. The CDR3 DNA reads TGTGCCAGCAGTACAGACAGGGGGACAGTCAATGAGCAGTTCTTC. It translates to CASSTDRGTVNEQFF.

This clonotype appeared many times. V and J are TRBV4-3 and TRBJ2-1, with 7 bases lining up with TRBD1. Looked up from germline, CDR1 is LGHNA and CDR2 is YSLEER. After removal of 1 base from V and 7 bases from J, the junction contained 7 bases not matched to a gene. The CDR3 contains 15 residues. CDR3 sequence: CASSQVQGVENEQFF. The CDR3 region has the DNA TGCGCCAGCAGCCAAGTGCAGGGGGTTGAGAATGAGCAGTTCTTC.

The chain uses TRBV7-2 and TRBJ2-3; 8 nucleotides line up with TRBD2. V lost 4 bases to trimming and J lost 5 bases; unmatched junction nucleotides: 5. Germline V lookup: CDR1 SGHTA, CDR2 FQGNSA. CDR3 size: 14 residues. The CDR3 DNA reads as TGTGCCAGCAGCTCGGGGACTAGGGTAGATACGCAGTATTTT. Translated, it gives CASSSGTRVDTQYF.

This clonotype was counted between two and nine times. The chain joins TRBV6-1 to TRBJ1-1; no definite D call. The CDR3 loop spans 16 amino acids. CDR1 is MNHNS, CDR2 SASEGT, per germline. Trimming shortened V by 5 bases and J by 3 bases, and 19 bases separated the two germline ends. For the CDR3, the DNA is TGTGCCAGCAGTACGCTTCCGCCCGGGTTTCACACTGAAGCTTTCTTT. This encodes CASSTLPPGFHTEAFF.

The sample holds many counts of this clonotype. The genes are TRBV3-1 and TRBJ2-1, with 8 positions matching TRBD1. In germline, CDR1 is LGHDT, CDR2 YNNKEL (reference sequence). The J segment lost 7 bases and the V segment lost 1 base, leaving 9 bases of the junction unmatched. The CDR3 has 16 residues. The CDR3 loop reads CASSQGPGTGRNEQFF. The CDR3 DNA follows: TGTGCCAGCAGCCAAGGCCCTGGGACAGGTCGGAATGAGCAGTTCTTC.

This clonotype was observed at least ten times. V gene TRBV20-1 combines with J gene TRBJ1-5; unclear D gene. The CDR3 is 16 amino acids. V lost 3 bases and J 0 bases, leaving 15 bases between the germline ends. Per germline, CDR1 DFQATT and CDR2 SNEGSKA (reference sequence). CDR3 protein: CSAREHQTNSNQPQHF. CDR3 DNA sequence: TGCAGTGCTAGGGAACACCAGACTAATAGCAATCAGCCCCAGCATTTT.

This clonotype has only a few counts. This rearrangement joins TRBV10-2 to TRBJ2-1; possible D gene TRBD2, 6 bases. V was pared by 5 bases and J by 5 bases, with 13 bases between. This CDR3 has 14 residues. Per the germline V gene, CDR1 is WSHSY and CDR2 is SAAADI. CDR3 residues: CASSSAGWNNEQFF. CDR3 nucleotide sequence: TGCGCCAGCAGTAGTGCGGGGTGGAACAATGAGCAGTTCTTC.

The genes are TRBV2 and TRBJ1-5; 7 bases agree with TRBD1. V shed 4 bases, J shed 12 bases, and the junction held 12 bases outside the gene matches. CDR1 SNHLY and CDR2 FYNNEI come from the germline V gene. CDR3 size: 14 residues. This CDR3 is CASSGRQGRALQHF. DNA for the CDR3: TGTGCCAGCAGTGGGAGACAGGGAAGGGCGCTCCAGCATTTT.

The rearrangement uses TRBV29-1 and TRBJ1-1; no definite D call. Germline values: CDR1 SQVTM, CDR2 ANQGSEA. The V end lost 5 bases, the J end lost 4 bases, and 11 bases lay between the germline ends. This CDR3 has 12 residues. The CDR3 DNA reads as TGCAGCGTTCGGGAGATGGGCACTGAAGCTTTCTTT. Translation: CSVREMGTEAFF.

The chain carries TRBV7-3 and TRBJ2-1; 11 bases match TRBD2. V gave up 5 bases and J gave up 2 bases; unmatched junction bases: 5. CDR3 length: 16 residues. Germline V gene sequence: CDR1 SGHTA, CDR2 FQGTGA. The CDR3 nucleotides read TGTGCCAGCAGCCAAGAACTAGCGGGAGCCTACAATGAGCAGTTCTTC. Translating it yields CASSQELAGAYNEQFF.

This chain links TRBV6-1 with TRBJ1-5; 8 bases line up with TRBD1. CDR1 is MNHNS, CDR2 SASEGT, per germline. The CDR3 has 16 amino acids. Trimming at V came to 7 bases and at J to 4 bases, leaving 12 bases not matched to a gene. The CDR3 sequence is CASIMQGAGLNQPQHF. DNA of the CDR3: TGTGCCAGCATAATGCAGGGGGCAGGCCTAAATCAGCCCCAGCATTTT.

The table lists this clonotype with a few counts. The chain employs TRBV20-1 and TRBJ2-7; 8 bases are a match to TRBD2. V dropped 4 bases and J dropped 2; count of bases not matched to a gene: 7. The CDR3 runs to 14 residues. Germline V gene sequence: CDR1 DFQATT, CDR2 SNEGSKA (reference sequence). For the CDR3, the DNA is TGCAGTGCTACCCGCGGGGGGCCACCCTACGAGCAGTACGTC. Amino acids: CSATRGGPPYEQYV.

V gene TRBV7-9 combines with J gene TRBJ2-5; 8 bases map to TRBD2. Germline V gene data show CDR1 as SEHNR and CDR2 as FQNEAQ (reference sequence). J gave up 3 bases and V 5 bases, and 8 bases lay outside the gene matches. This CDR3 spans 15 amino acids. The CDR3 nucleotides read TGTGCCAGCAGCCCGGCCGGGACTAGAGAAGAGACCCAGTACTTC. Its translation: CASSPAGTREETQYF.

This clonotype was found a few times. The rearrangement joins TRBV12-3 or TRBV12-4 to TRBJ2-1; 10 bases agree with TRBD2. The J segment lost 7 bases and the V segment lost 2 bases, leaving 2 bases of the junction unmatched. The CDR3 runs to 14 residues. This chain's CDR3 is CASSLSAGGNEQFF. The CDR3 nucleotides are TGTGCCAGCAGTTTATCAGCGGGGGGGAATGAGCAGTTCTTC.

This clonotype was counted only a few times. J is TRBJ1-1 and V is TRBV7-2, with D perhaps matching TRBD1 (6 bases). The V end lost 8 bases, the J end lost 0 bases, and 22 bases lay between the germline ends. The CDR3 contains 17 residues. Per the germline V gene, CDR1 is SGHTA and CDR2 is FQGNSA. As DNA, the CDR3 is TGTGCCAGCCTATCCCAGGGGCGCGGGGAAATGAACACTGAAGCTTTCTTT. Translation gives CASLSQGRGEMNTEAFF.

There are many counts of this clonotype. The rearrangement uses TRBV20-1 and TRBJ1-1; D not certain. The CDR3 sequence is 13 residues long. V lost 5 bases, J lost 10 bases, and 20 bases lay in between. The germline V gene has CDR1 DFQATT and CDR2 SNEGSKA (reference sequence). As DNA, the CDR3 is TGCAGTGCTCCGTGGTGGGGAGTTCGGGGAGCTTTCTTT. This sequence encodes CSAPWWGVRGAFF.

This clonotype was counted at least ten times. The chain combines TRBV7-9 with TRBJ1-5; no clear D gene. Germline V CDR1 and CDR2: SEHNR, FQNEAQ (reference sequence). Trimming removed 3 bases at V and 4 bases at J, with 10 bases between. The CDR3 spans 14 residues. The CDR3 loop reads CASSFSVGNQPQHF. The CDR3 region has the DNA TGTGCCAGCAGCTTCTCCGTTGGGAATCAGCCCCAGCATTTT.

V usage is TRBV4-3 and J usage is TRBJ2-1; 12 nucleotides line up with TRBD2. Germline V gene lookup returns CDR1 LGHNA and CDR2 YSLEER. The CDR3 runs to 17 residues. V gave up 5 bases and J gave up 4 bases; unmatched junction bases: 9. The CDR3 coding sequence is TGCGCCAGCAGCTACTCTAGCGGGGGGGCCGAATACAATGAGCAGTTCTTC. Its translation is CASSYSSGGAEYNEQFF.

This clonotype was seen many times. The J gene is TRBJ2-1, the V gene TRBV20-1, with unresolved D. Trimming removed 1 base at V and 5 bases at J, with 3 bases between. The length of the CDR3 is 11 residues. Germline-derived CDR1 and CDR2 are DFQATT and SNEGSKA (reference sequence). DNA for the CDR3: TGCAGTGCTAGAGGTGACAATGAGCAGTTCTTC. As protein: CSARGDNEQFF.